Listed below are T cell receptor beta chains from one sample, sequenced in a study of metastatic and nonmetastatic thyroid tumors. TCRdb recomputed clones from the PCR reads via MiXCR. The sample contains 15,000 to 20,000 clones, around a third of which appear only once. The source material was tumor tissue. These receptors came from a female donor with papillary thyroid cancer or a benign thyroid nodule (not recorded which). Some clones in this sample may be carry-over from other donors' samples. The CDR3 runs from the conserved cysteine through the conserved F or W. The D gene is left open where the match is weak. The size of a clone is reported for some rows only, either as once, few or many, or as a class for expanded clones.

CDR3aa: CASSLGQNNEQFF; CDR3nt: TGTGCCAGCAGCTTAGGGCAGAACAATGAGCAGTTCTTC; d_gene: NA; j_gene: TRBJ2-1; abundance: few; v_gene: TRBV11-3
CDR3aa: CSARLARPDTQYF; CDR3nt: TGCAGTGCGAGACTAGCCCGCCCAGATACGCAGTATTTT; d_gene: TRBD2; j_gene: TRBJ2-3; abundance: once; v_gene: TRBV20-1
CDR3aa: CASSLLAGGSNYGYTF; CDR3nt: TGTGCCAGCAGTTTACTAGCGGGGGGGTCCAACTATGGCTACACCTTC; d_gene: NA; j_gene: TRBJ1-2; abundance: few; v_gene: TRBV27
CDR3aa: CASSFPTNYYEQYF; CDR3nt: TGTGCCAGCAGTTTCCCGACGAACTACTACGAGCAGTACTTC; d_gene: NA; j_gene: TRBJ2-7; abundance: few; v_gene: TRBV27
CDR3aa: CARSRGAGAETQYF; CDR3nt: TGTGCCCGCAGCAGGGGGGCGGGAGCAGAGACCCAGTACTTC; d_gene: NA; j_gene: TRBJ2-5; abundance: NA; v_gene: TRBV5-5
CDR3aa: CSARLSGAKTTEAFF; CDR3nt: TGCAGTGCTAGACTTTCCGGGGCTAAGACAACTGAAGCTTTCTTT; d_gene: NA; j_gene: TRBJ1-1; abundance: NA; v_gene: TRBV20-1
CDR3aa: CASSLAGTTNEKLFF; CDR3nt: TGTGCCAGCAGCTTGGCCGGAACAACTAATGAAAAACTGTTTTTT; d_gene: NA; j_gene: TRBJ1-4; abundance: NA; v_gene: TRBV5-4
CDR3aa: CASSSYPVDNSPLHF; CDR3nt: TGTGCCAGCAGTTCTTATCCGGTCGATAATTCACCCCTCCACTTT; d_gene: NA; j_gene: TRBJ1-6; abundance: NA; v_gene: TRBV6-2/TRBV6-3
CDR3aa: CASSTGMGEQYF; CDR3nt: TGCGCCAGCAGTACAGGGATGGGAGAGCAGTACTTC; d_gene: NA; j_gene: TRBJ2-7; abundance: many; v_gene: TRBV10-2
CDR3aa: CASSLGQGPIF; CDR3nt: TGTGCCAGCAGCTTAGGACAAGGACCTATCTTC; d_gene: NA; j_gene: TRBJ2-7; abundance: NA; v_gene: TRBV13
CDR3aa: CASSLGQTTYEQYF; CDR3nt: TGTGCCAGCAGTTTGGGCCAGACAACCTACGAGCAGTACTTC; d_gene: NA; j_gene: TRBJ2-7; abundance: NA; v_gene: TRBV27
CDR3aa: CASTPVGQGAFYGYTF; CDR3nt: TGTGCCAGCACCCCCGTTGGGCAGGGAGCATTCTATGGCTACACCTTC; d_gene: NA; j_gene: TRBJ1-2; abundance: NA; v_gene: TRBV6-2/TRBV6-3
CDR3aa: CASSIELDRVDQPQHF; CDR3nt: TGTGCCAGTAGTATCGAGCTTGACAGGGTGGATCAGCCCCAGCATTTT; d_gene: TRBD1; j_gene: TRBJ1-5; abundance: NA; v_gene: TRBV19
CDR3aa: CASSSGVAVPRETQYF; CDR3nt: TGCGCCAGCAGCTCCGGGGTAGCGGTCCCTCGGGAGACCCAGTACTTC; d_gene: NA; j_gene: TRBJ2-5; abundance: NA; v_gene: TRBV5-1
CDR3aa: CSARFGAGGELFF; CDR3nt: TGCAGTGCTAGATTCGGAGCGGGCGGGGAGCTGTTTTTT; d_gene: NA; j_gene: TRBJ2-2; abundance: many; v_gene: TRBV20-1
CDR3aa: CASRGQGDQPQHF; CDR3nt: TGTGCCAGCAGGGGACAGGGCGATCAGCCCCAGCATTTT; d_gene: TRBD1; j_gene: TRBJ1-5; abundance: medium-sized; v_gene: TRBV6-1
CDR3aa: CSAKTGWGETQYF; CDR3nt: TGCAGTGCTAAAACAGGGTGGGGGGAGACCCAGTACTTC; d_gene: NA; j_gene: TRBJ2-5; abundance: NA; v_gene: TRBV20-1
CDR3aa: CASNGQGGDEQFF; CDR3nt: TGTGCCAGCAACGGACAGGGAGGCGATGAGCAGTTCTTC; d_gene: TRBD1; j_gene: TRBJ2-1; abundance: few; v_gene: TRBV2
CDR3aa: CASSLDRYGYTF; CDR3nt: TGTGCCAGCAGCCTTGACAGATATGGCTACACCTTC; d_gene: NA; j_gene: TRBJ1-2; abundance: few; v_gene: TRBV7-2
CDR3aa: CASSLDRGLGDSYEQYF; CDR3nt: TGTGCCAGCAGCTTAGATCGGGGGCTGGGGGACTCCTACGAGCAGTACTTC; d_gene: NA; j_gene: TRBJ2-7; abundance: NA; v_gene: TRBV11-2
CDR3aa: CASSPMSGGLNTDTQYF; CDR3nt: TGCGCCAGCAGCCCCATGTCTGGCGGCCTAAACACAGATACGCAGTATTTT; d_gene: NA; j_gene: TRBJ2-3; abundance: medium-sized; v_gene: TRBV5-1
CDR3aa: CAWSVRGRNTGELFF; CDR3nt: TGTGCCTGGAGTGTACGTGGGCGGAACACCGGGGAGCTGTTTTTT; d_gene: NA; j_gene: TRBJ2-2; abundance: NA; v_gene: TRBV30
CDR3aa: CASSLGGVPSSYEQYF; CDR3nt: TGTGCCAGCAGCTTAGGGGGCGTACCAAGCTCCTACGAGCAGTACTTC; d_gene: NA; j_gene: TRBJ2-7; abundance: NA; v_gene: TRBV11-1
CDR3aa: CASSYPSETDTQYF; CDR3nt: TGTGCCAGCAGTTACCCCTCAGAGACAGATACGCAGTATTTT; d_gene: NA; j_gene: TRBJ2-3; abundance: medium-sized; v_gene: TRBV6-2/TRBV6-3
CDR3aa: CASSPGNMRHF; CDR3nt: TGTGCCAGCAGTCCCGGGAACATGAGGCACTTC; d_gene: NA; j_gene: TRBJ2-4; abundance: NA; v_gene: TRBV28
CDR3aa: CSARDSGFTEAFF; CDR3nt: TGCAGTGCTAGAGATTCGGGATTTACTGAAGCTTTCTTT; d_gene: NA; j_gene: TRBJ1-1; abundance: once; v_gene: TRBV20-1
CDR3aa: CASSPRWGNTEAFF; CDR3nt: TGTGCCAGCAGCCCCCGTTGGGGAAACACTGAAGCTTTCTTT; d_gene: NA; j_gene: TRBJ1-1; abundance: many; v_gene: TRBV7-2
CDR3aa: CSASYGGRGTEAFF; CDR3nt: TGCAGTGCTAGTTATGGGGGGCGCGGTACTGAAGCTTTCTTT; d_gene: NA; j_gene: TRBJ1-1; abundance: NA; v_gene: TRBV20-1
CDR3aa: CASSTRGTGAYLGANVLTF; CDR3nt: TGTGCCAGTAGTACGCGGGGGACAGGGGCGTATTTGGGGGCCAACGTCCTGACTTTC; d_gene: TRBD1; j_gene: TRBJ2-6; abundance: NA; v_gene: TRBV19
CDR3aa: CASSEGLYTDTQYF; CDR3nt: TGTGCCAGCAGTGAAGGTCTGTACACAGATACGCAGTATTTT; d_gene: NA; j_gene: TRBJ2-3; abundance: few; v_gene: TRBV2
CDR3aa: CASSQRQGVGWAKNIQYF; CDR3nt: TGTGCCAGCAGCCAGCGACAGGGGGTTGGGTGGGCCAAAAACATTCAGTACTTC; d_gene: TRBD1; j_gene: TRBJ2-4; abundance: many; v_gene: TRBV3-1
CDR3aa: CASSLWDNPSHEQYF; CDR3nt: TGTGCCAGCAGTTTATGGGACAACCCCTCTCACGAGCAGTACTTC; d_gene: NA; j_gene: TRBJ2-7; abundance: NA; v_gene: TRBV27
CDR3aa: CASSLPGYEQYF; CDR3nt: TGTGCCAGTAGCCTTCCAGGGTACGAGCAGTACTTC; d_gene: NA; j_gene: TRBJ2-7; abundance: NA; v_gene: TRBV19
CDR3aa: CASSYGRTPTDTQYF; CDR3nt: TGTGCCAGCAGTTACGGGCGGACCCCCACAGATACGCAGTATTTT; d_gene: NA; j_gene: TRBJ2-3; abundance: medium-sized; v_gene: TRBV6-6
CDR3aa: CASSYSSTHNQPQHF; CDR3nt: TGTGCCAGCAGTTACTCGTCTACCCACAATCAGCCCCAGCATTTT; d_gene: NA; j_gene: TRBJ1-5; abundance: few; v_gene: TRBV6-2/TRBV6-3
CDR3aa: CAWSDRPGGLRNSPLHF; CDR3nt: TGTGCCTGGAGTGACCGGCCAGGGGGCCTGAGGAATTCACCCCTCCACTTT; d_gene: TRBD1; j_gene: TRBJ1-6; abundance: medium-sized; v_gene: TRBV30
CDR3aa: CASSADKPFGQYF; CDR3nt: TGTGCCAGCAGTGCGGATAAGCCCTTCGGGCAGTACTTC; d_gene: NA; j_gene: TRBJ2-7; abundance: few; v_gene: TRBV6-1
CDR3aa: CASSYPGTAFSGNTIYF; CDR3nt: TGTGCCAGCAGTTACCCCGGAACGGCCTTCTCTGGAAACACCATATATTTT; d_gene: NA; j_gene: TRBJ1-3; abundance: few; v_gene: TRBV6-2/TRBV6-3
CDR3aa: CAWSGGAWTGELFF; CDR3nt: TGTGCCTGGAGCGGCGGGGCATGGACCGGGGAGCTGTTTTTT; d_gene: NA; j_gene: TRBJ2-2; abundance: NA; v_gene: TRBV30
CDR3aa: CASSIAGEPYEQYF; CDR3nt: TGTGCCAGCAGTATAGCCGGGGAACCCTACGAGCAGTACTTC; d_gene: NA; j_gene: TRBJ2-7; abundance: few; v_gene: TRBV6-1
CDR3aa: CASSFWTTRNTEAFF; CDR3nt: TGTGCCAGCAGCTTCTGGACCACTCGGAACACTGAAGCTTTCTTT; d_gene: NA; j_gene: TRBJ1-1; abundance: NA; v_gene: TRBV7-7
CDR3aa: CASSISTGSAGSPLHF; CDR3nt: TGTGCCAGCAGCATTAGTACAGGGTCAGCGGGTTCACCCCTCCACTTT; d_gene: NA; j_gene: TRBJ1-6; abundance: medium-sized; v_gene: TRBV6-1
CDR3aa: CASSITRAALPEAFF; CDR3nt: TGTGCCAGTAGTATTACCCGGGCAGCTCTACCTGAAGCTTTCTTT; d_gene: NA; j_gene: TRBJ1-1; abundance: NA; v_gene: TRBV19
CDR3aa: CSAKTSAGTDTQYF; CDR3nt: TGCAGTGCAAAGACTAGCGCGGGCACAGATACGCAGTATTTT; d_gene: TRBD2; j_gene: TRBJ2-3; abundance: NA; v_gene: TRBV20-1
CDR3aa: CASIPVEGGNTIYF; CDR3nt: TGTGCCAGCATCCCCGTTGAAGGAGGAAACACCATATATTTT; d_gene: NA; j_gene: TRBJ1-3; abundance: NA; v_gene: TRBV6-1
CDR3aa: CASSSQGIQETQYF; CDR3nt: TGTGCCAGCAGTTCACAGGGGATCCAAGAGACCCAGTACTTC; d_gene: TRBD1; j_gene: TRBJ2-5; abundance: few; v_gene: TRBV28
CDR3aa: CASSHTSNEQFF; CDR3nt: TGTGCCAGCAGCCATACTAGCAATGAGCAGTTCTTC; d_gene: NA; j_gene: TRBJ2-1; abundance: NA; v_gene: TRBV5-4
CDR3aa: CARRQGPNEKLFF; CDR3nt: TGTGCCAGAAGACAGGGACCAAATGAAAAACTGTTTTTT; d_gene: TRBD1; j_gene: TRBJ1-4; abundance: few; v_gene: TRBV25-1
CDR3aa: CASSTGDGADPQYF; CDR3nt: TGTGCCAGCTCTACAGGGGACGGGGCAGATCCGCAGTATTTT; d_gene: TRBD1; j_gene: TRBJ2-3; abundance: NA; v_gene: TRBV18
CDR3aa: CSASGVWGWGEAFF; CDR3nt: TGCAGTGCCTCAGGGGTTTGGGGGTGGGGTGAAGCTTTCTTT; d_gene: NA; j_gene: TRBJ1-1; abundance: NA; v_gene: TRBV20-1
CDR3aa: CASSLAARGGELFF; CDR3nt: TGTGCCAGCAGCTTAGCGGCCCGGGGAGGGGAGCTGTTTTTT; d_gene: NA; j_gene: TRBJ2-2; abundance: many; v_gene: TRBV7-9
CDR3aa: CASSAVYPYEQYF; CDR3nt: TGTGCCAGCAGTGCGGTCTACCCCTACGAGCAGTACTTC; d_gene: NA; j_gene: TRBJ2-7; abundance: medium-sized; v_gene: TRBV27
CDR3aa: CASSPVLERAGQDTQYF; CDR3nt: TGTGCCAGCTCACCAGTTTTAGAAAGGGCCGGACAAGATACGCAGTATTTT; d_gene: NA; j_gene: TRBJ2-3; abundance: NA; v_gene: TRBV18
CDR3aa: CATSELGTGTGELFF; CDR3nt: TGTGCCACCAGTGAGTTAGGGACGGGCACCGGGGAGCTGTTTTTT; d_gene: NA; j_gene: TRBJ2-2; abundance: NA; v_gene: TRBV24-1
CDR3aa: CSARSRGYSNQPQHF; CDR3nt: TGCAGTGCTAGGTCACGAGGATATAGCAATCAGCCCCAGCATTTT; d_gene: NA; j_gene: TRBJ1-5; abundance: few; v_gene: TRBV20-1